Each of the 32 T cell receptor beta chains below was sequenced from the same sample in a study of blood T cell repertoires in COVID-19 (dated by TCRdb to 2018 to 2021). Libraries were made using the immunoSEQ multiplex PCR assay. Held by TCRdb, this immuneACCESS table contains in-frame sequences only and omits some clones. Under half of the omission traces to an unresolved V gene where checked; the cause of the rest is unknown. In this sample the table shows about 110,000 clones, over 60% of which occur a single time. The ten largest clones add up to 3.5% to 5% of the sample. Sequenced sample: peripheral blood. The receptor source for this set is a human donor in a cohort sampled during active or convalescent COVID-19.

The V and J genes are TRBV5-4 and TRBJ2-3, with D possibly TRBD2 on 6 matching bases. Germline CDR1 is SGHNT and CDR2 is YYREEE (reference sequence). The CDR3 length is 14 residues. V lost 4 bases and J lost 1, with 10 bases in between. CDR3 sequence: CASSRESGTDTQYF. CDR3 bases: TGTGCCAGCAGCCGGGAGTCAGGCACAGATACGCAGTATTTT.

This chain's CDR3 is CASSPTASGRVNEQFF. Here the CDR3 DNA reads TGTGCCAGCTCACCAACTGCTAGCGGGAGGGTGAATGAGCAGTTCTTC. The chain combines TRBV18 with TRBJ2-1; 12 positions agree with TRBD2. Germline V CDR1 and CDR2: KGHSH, LQKENI. The CDR3 spans 16 residues. Trimming cost V 2 bases and J 7 bases; bases outside gene matches: 6.

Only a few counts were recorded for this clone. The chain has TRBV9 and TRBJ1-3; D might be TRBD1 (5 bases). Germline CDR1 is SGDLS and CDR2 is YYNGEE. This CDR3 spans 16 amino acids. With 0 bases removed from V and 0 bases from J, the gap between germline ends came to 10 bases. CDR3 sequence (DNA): TGTGCCAGCAGCGTAGATGGTAGGGGCTCTGGAAACACCATATATTTT. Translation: CASSVDGRGSGNTIYF.

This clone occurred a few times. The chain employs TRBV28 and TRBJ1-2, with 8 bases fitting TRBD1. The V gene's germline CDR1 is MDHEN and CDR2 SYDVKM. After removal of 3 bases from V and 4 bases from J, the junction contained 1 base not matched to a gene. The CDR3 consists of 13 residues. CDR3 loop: CASSFTGGYGYTF. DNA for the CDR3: TGTGCCAGCAGTTTTACAGGGGGCTATGGCTACACCTTC.

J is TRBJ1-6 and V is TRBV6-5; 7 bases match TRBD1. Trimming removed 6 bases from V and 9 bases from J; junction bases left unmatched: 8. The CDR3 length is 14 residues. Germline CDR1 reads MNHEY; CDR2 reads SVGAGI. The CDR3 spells CASSSGGWGSPLHF. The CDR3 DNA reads TGTGCCAGCAGCTCAGGGGGTTGGGGTTCACCCCTCCACTTT.

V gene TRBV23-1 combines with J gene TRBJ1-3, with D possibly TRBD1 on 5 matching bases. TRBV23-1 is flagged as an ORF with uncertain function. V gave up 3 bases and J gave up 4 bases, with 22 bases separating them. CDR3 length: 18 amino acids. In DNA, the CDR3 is TGCGCCAGCAGTCACCCCTTGCGGGGGGAAGACTCGGGAAACACCATATATTTT. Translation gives CASSHPLRGEDSGNTIYF.

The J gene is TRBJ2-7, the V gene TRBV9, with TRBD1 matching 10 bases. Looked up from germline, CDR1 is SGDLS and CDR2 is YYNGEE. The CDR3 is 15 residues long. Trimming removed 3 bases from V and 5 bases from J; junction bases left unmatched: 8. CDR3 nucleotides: TGTGCCAGCAGCGCCGGGACAGGGGTTAACCACGAGCAGTACTTC. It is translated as CASSAGTGVNHEQYF.

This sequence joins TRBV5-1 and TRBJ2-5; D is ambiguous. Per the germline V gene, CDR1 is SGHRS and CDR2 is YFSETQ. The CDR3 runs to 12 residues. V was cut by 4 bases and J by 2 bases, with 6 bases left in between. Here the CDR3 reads CASSPSQETQYF. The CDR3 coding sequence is TGCGCCAGCAGCCCTAGTCAAGAGACCCAGTACTTC.

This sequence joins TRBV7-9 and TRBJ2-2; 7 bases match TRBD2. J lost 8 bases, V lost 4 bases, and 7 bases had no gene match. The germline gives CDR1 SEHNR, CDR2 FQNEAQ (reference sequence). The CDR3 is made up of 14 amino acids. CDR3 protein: CASSYESGTGELFF. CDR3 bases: TGTGCCAGCAGCTACGAAAGCGGGACTGGGGAGCTGTTTTTT.

CDR3 sequence: CASSLGTGSGEQYF. As DNA, the CDR3 is TGTGCCAGCAGCTTAGGGACAGGGAGTGGCGAGCAGTACTTC. The chain carries TRBV7-2 and TRBJ2-7; 8 bases agree with TRBD1. Germline V gives CDR1 SGHTA, CDR2 FQGNSA. CDR3 size: 14 residues. Trimming removed 1 base from V and 6 bases from J; junction bases left unmatched: 5.

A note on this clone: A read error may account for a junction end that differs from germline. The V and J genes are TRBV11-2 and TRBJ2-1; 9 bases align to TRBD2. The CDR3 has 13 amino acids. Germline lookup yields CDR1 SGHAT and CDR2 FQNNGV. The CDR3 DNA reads TGTGCCAGCAGCTTTCTAGCGGGAAATGAACAGTTCTTC. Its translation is CASSFLAGNEQFF.

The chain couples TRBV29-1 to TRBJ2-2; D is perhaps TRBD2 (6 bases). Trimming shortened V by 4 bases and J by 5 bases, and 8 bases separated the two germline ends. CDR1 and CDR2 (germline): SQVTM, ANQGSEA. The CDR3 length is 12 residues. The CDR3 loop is CSVGRGTGELFF. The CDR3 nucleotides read TGCAGCGTTGGCCGGGGGACCGGGGAGCTGTTTTTT.

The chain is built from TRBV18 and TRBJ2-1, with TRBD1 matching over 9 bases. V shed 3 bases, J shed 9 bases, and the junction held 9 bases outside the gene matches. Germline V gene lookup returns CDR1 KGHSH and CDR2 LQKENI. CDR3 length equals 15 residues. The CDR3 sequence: CASSPTGGVRGEQFF. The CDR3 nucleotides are TGTGCCAGCTCACCTACAGGGGGCGTTAGGGGTGAGCAGTTCTTC.

DNA of the CDR3: TGTGCCAGCAGTAAGACATCCCCCTACGAGCAGTACTTC. Translated: CASSKTSPYEQYF. The V and J genes are TRBV28 and TRBJ2-7; D gene uncertain. CDR1 is MDHEN and CDR2 is SYDVKM in the germline V gene. The CDR3 consists of 13 residues. Trimming stripped 5 bases from V and 2 bases from J, with 10 bases between. The full variable domain, completed using reference TRBV28 and TRBJ2-7, is DVKVTQSSRYLVKRTGEKVFLECVQDMDHENMFWYRQDPGLGLRLIYFSYDVKMKEKGDIPEGYSVSREKKERFSLILESASTNQTSMYLCASSKTSPYEQYFGPGTRLTVT.

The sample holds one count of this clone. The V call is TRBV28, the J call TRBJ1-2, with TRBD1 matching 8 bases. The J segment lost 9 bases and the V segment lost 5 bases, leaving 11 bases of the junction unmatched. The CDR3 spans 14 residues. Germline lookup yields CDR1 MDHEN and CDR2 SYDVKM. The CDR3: CASSPDGQGRRYTF. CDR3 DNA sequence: TGTGCCAGCAGTCCCGACGGACAGGGTCGTCGCTACACCTTC.

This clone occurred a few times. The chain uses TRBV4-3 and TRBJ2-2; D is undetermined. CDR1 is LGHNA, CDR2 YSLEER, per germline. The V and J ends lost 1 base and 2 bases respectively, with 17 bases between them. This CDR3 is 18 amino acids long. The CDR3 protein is CASSQAILYSSNTGELFF. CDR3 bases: TGCGCCAGCAGCCAAGCGATATTATACAGCAGTAACACCGGGGAGCTGTTTTTT.

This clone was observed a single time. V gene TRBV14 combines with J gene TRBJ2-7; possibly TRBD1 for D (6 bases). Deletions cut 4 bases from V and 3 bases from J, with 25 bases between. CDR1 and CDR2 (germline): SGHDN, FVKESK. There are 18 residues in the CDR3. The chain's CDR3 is CASSPSWGQGTPNYEQYF. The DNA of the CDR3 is TGTGCCAGCAGCCCGTCATGGGGGCAGGGCACCCCCAACTACGAGCAGTACTTC.

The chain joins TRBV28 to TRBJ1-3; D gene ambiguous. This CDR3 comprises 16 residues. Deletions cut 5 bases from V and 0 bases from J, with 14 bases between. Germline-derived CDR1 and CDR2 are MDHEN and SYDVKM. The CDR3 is CASSLGSPYSGNTIYF. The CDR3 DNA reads TGTGCCAGCAGTCTGGGCAGCCCCTACTCTGGAAACACCATATATTTT.

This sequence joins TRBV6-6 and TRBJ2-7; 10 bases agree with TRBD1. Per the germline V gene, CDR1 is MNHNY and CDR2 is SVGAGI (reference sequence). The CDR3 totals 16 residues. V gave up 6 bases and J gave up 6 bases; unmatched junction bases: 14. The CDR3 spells CASSKTGGVSTGEQYF. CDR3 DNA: TGTGCCAGCAGCAAGACAGGGGGCGTCTCTACTGGCGAGCAGTACTTC.

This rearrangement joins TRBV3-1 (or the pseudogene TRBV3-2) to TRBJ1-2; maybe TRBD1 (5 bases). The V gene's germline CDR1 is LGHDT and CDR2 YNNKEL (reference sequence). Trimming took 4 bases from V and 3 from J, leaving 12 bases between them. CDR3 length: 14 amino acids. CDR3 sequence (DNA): TGTGCCAGCAGCCCAACAGGAAAACACTATGGCTACACCTTC. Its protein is CASSPTGKHYGYTF.

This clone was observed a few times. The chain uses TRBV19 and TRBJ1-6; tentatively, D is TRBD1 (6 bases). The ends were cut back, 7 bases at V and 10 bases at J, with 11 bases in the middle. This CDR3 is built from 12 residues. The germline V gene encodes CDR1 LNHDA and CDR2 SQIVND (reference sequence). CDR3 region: CASTTGYSPLHF. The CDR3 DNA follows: TGTGCCAGTACCACAGGGTACTCACCCCTCCACTTT.

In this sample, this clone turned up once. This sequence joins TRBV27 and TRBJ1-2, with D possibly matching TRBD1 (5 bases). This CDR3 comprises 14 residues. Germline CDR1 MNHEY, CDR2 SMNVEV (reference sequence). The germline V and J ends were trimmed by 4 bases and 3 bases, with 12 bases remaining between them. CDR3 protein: CASSYGTGDYGYTF. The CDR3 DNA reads TGTGCCAGCAGTTATGGGACGGGGGACTATGGCTACACCTTC.

The CDR3 sequence is CASSNTPGLATTYEQYF. The CDR3 DNA sequence: TGTGCCAGTAGTAACACCCCGGGACTAGCGACAACCTACGAGCAGTACTTC. V is TRBV19 and J is TRBJ2-7, with 10 bases fitting TRBD2. From germline, CDR1 is LNHDA and CDR2 SQIVND (reference sequence). With V trimmed by 4 bases and J by 2 bases, 11 bases remained unmatched. This CDR3 spans 17 amino acids.

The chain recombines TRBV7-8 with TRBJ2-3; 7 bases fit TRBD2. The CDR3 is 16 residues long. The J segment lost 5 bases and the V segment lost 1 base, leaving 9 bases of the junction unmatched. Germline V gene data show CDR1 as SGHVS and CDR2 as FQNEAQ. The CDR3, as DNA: TGTGCCAGCAGCTTAGTTGGCGGGAGTGGAGGAGATACGCAGTATTTT. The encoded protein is CASSLVGGSGGDTQYF.

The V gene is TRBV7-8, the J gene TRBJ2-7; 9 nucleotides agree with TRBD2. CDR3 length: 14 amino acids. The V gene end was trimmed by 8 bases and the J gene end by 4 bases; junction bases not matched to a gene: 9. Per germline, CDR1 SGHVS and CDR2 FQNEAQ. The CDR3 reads CASGFLAGPYEQYF. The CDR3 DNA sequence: TGTGCCAGCGGATTCCTAGCGGGGCCTTACGAGCAGTACTTC.

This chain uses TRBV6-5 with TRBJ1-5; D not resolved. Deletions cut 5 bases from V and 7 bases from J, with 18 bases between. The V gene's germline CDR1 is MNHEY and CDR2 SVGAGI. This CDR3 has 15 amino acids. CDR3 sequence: CASSNDYGLGQPQHF. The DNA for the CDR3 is TGTGCCAGCAGTAATGACTATGGGTTGGGCCAGCCCCAGCATTTT.

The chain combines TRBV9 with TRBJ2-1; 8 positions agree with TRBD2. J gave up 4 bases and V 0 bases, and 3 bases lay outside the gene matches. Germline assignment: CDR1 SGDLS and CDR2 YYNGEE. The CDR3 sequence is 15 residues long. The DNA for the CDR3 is TGTGCCAGCAGCGTAGAACTAGCGGCTTACAATGAGCAGTTCTTC. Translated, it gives CASSVELAAYNEQFF.

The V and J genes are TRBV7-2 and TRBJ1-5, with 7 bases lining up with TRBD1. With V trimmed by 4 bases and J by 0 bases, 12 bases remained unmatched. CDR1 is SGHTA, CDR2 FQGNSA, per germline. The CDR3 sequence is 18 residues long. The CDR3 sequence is CASSSISTGAYSNQPQHF. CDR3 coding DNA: TGTGCCAGCAGCTCAATCAGCACAGGGGCTTATAGCAATCAGCCCCAGCATTTT.

CDR3 bases: TGTGCCAGCAGCTCCGTCGGAGTCTACGAGCAGTACTTC. Protein sequence: CASSSVGVYEQYF. The chain links TRBV13 to TRBJ2-7, with no clear D. Germline V gene data show CDR1 as PRHDT and CDR2 as FYEKMQ (reference sequence). The V and J ends lost 4 bases and 3 bases respectively, with 10 bases between them. This CDR3 is built from 13 residues.

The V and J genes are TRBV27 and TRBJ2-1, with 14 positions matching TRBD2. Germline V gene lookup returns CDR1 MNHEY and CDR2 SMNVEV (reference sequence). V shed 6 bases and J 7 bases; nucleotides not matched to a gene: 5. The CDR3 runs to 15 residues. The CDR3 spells CASRATSGGANEQFF. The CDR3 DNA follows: TGTGCCAGCAGGGCGACTAGCGGGGGGGCAAATGAGCAGTTCTTC.

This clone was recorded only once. The CDR3 coding sequence is TGTGCCAGCAGCCAATGGGGGGTATTAGGGCAGCCCCAGCATTTT. This translates into CASSQWGVLGQPQHF. The V gene is TRBV16, the J gene TRBJ1-5; weak D call: TRBD1 (5 bases). Looked up from germline, CDR1 is KGHSY and CDR2 is FQNENV. The CDR3 is made up of 15 amino acids. Trimming took 1 base from V and 7 from J, leaving 14 bases between them.

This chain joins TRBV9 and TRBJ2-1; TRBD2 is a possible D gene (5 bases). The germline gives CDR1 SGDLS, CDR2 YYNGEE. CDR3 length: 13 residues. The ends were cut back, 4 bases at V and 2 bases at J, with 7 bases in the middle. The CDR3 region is CASSSGTYNEQFF. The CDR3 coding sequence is TGTGCCAGCAGCTCCGGGACCTACAATGAGCAGTTCTTC.